This T cell receptor beta chain was sequenced for a study of shared T cell receptors in the human thymus. Libraries were prepared by immunoSEQ multiplex PCR; TCRdb keeps only in-frame clonotypes and omits some of them. The data show under 700,000 clones, approximately 78% seen once. The CDR3 totals 17 residues. Looked up from germline, CDR1 is SGHNT and CDR2 is YYREEE (reference sequence). V shed 4 bases and J shed 7 bases, with 24 bases lying between them. These sequences were also reported in another study, on human thymus T cells. That work adds: The donor group consisted of healthy Finnish infants who were having corrective surgery for congenital heart defects. Corrective cardiac surgery supplied the resected thymus tissue. Biased V and J segment usage appeared in thymus and peripheral blood. Related research described thymic repertoires that were highly overlapping among unrelated individuals.

The chain is built from TRBV5-4 and TRBJ2-1, with a possible D match to TRBD2 (6 bases). Sequencing was performed on thymocytes. The receptor was derived from a boy in the first two years of life with a congenital heart defect. DNA for the CDR3: TGTGCCAGCAGCCCGGGGTTGGGGGAGGATTTAGGTAATGAGCAGTTCTTC. Its protein product is CASSPGLGEDLGNEQFF.